This TCR beta chain was recovered during a study of T-cell memory formation after mild COVID-19. Study outcomes and limitations: CD4/CD8 balance held among clones contracting day 15 to 85, and later expanders leaned CD4+.

The length of the CDR3 is 14 residues. Losses at the gene ends were 3 bases for V and 4 bases for J; bases not matched to a gene: 5. Germline V gene sequence: CDR1 LNHDA, CDR2 SQIVND (reference sequence). As for this clonotype: Antigen specificity is unknown.

Via MiXCR, TCRdb re-called the 5' RACE reads, giving one row per CDR3 protein. The sample consists of about 500,000 distinct CDR3 sequences, over 20% of them appearing once. Input material: PBMCs or a T cell subset sorted from them (not recorded which). The genes are TRBV19 and TRBJ2-7; 8 bases are shared with TRBD1. This sequence originates from an adult woman who had mild COVID-19 (a few samples of this study predate the infection). Cell type and time point are not known. Here the CDR3 DNA reads TGTGCCAGTAGTATGGTGGACAGGGCTTACGAGCAGTACTTC. This encodes CASSMVDRAYEQYF.